This entry features one TCR beta chain sequence. Its antigen is undetermined. A junction end diverges from the germline sequence, so it may reflect a read error. This sample was taken from a study of breast tumors, draining lymph nodes, adjacent tissues. General study points: Luminal-like breast cancer showed significantly higher tumor–nontumor repertoire similarity than basal-like. The data were judged consistent with most tumor T cells coming from lymph node and expanding in tumor. Tumor TCR diversity was below lymph nodes but above nontumor tissue.

Each CDR3 protein gets one entry after TCRdb re-called the multiplex PCR reads with MiXCR. This sample has approximately 150,000 distinct CDR3 sequences; around 33% occur once, and the top ten carry 3% to 4.5%. Germline assignment: CDR1 SGHTA and CDR2 FQGTGA. The CDR3 totals 15 residues. Breast cancer patients provided tissue from their axillary draining lymph nodes. This chain connects TRBV7-3 to TRBJ2-1, with 9 bases aligning to TRBD1. This TCR came from a female donor with breast cancer. Some clones in this sample may be carry-over from other donors' samples. Sequenced material: axillary lymph node tissue. The CDR3 DNA reads TGTGCTAGCAGCCGCGGGACAGGGAGCATCAATGAGCAGTTCTTC. Protein product: CASSRGTGSINEQFF.